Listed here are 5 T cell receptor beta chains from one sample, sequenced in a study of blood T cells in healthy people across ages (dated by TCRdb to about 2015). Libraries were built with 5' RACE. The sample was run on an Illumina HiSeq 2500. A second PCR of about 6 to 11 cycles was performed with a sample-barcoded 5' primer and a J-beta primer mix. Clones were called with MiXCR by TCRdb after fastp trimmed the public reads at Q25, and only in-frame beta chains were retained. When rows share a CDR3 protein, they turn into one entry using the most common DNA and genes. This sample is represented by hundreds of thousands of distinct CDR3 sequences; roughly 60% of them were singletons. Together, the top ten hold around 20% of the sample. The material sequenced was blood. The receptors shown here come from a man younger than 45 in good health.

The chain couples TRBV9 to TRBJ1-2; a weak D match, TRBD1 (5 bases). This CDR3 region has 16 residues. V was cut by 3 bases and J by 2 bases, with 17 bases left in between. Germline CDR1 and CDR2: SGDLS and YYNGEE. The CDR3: CASSAQARGPNYGYTF. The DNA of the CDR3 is TGTGCCAGCAGCGCACAAGCGAGGGGCCCCAACTATGGCTACACCTTC.

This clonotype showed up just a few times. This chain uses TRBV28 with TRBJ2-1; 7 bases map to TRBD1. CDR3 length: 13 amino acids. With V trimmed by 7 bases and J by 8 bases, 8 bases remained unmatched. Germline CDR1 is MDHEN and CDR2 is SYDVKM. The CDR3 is CASTPTGVDEQFF. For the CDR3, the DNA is TGTGCCAGCACCCCTACAGGGGTCGATGAGCAGTTCTTC.

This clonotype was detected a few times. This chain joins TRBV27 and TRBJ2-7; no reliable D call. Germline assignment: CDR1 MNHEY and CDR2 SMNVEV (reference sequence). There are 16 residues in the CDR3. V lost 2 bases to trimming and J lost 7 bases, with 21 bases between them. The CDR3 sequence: CASSLVGSFWSREQYF. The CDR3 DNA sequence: TGTGCCAGCAGTTTAGTCGGTTCGTTTTGGTCGAGGGAGCAGTACTTC.

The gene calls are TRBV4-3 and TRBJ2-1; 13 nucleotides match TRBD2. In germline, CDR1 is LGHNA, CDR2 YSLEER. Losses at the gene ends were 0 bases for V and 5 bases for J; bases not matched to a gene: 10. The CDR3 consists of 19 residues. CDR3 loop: CASSQESFGTSGVNNEQFF. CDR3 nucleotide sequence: TGCGCCAGCAGCCAAGAGAGCTTTGGGACTAGCGGGGTAAACAATGAGCAGTTCTTC.

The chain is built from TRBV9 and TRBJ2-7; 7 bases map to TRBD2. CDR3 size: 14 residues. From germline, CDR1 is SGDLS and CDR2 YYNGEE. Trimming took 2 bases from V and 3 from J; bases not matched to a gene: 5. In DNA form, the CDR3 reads TGTGCCAGCAGCGTGGGACGGGACTACTACGAGCAGTACTTC. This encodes CASSVGRDYYEQYF.